This TCR beta chain was sequenced in a study of T cells expressing NK-cell markers. Findings and limits, study-wide: In several donors, these clonotypes also led the CD3+CD56-NKG2C+ fraction.

Reprocessing the 5' RACE reads, TCRdb reports a single entry for every CDR3 protein and omits DNA. This table holds some 450,000 distinct CDR3 sequences. CDR1 is LGHNA, CDR2 YSLEER, per germline. CDR3 size: 14 residues. Note on this clonotype: What it recognizes is unknown.

The genes are TRBV4-3 and TRBJ2-5; absent DNA, TCRdb's TRBD2 call cannot be checked. The sequence came from a woman between 18 and 70 years old in good health. Sequencing was performed on blood T cells: a sorted CD56 or NKG2C T cell subset, CD4+ or CD8+ T cells, or bulk PBMC T cells (not recorded which). CDR3 residues: CASSQELAGETQYF.